This section outlines one TCR beta chain sequence together with its context. What it recognizes is unknown. Donors each provided about 9.5 milliliters of peripheral blood. With a J-beta primer mix and a sample-barcoded 5' primer, a second PCR ran 7 to 11 cycles. The authors tagged each cDNA molecule using a template-switch adaptor with 12 random nucleotides. TCRdb called the 5' RACE reads again in MiXCR, with one record for every CDR3 protein. The repertoire holds over 300,000 distinct CDR3 sequences, with roughly half as singletons. This entry belongs to a study of blood T cells in healthy people across ages. The CDR3 spans 14 residues. CDR1 is MNHEY and CDR2 is SVGEGT in the germline V gene. V was clipped by 6 bases and J by 4 bases, with 14 bases between them. Study-wide points: Underestimates were what the diversity estimates from one million T cells were considered to be.

This chain uses TRBV6-2 or TRBV6-3 with TRBJ2-3; D perhaps matches TRBD1 (5 bases). Sequencing was performed on blood. The sequence was obtained from a man aged 55-75 years in good health. The DNA of the CDR3 is TGTGCCAGCAGGGACACCCCACCTCCAGATACGCAGTATTTT. It encodes CASRDTPPPDTQYF.